Presented here are 27 T cell receptor beta chains from one specimen sequenced in a study of OX40 agonist ivuxolimab in advanced cancers. The data were produced by immunoSEQ multiplex PCR, yet TCRdb's version contains in-frame clones alone and is incomplete. The sample contains tens of thousands of clones, about 88% of which appear only once. The source material was CD4+ or CD8+ T cells sorted from blood, sampled in a trial of the OX40 agonist ivuxolimab. The receptor source for this set is an adult with an advanced solid tumor such as melanoma, head and neck, liver or kidney cancer.

This chain connects TRBV28 to TRBJ2-5; D is perhaps TRBD1 or TRBD2 (7 bases each). Trimming stripped 3 bases from V and 4 bases from J, with 15 bases between. Per the germline V gene, CDR1 is MDHEN and CDR2 is SYDVKM. This CDR3 is built from 15 residues. DNA of the CDR3: TGTGCCAGCAGTTTGCCCGACAGGGAGGGAGAGACCCAGTACTTC. This translates into CASSLPDREGETQYF.

The chain uses TRBV5-1 and TRBJ2-3; the match to TRBD2 covers 14 bases. CDR3 length: 16 residues. Per germline, CDR1 SGHRS and CDR2 YFSETQ. V gave up 1 base and J gave up 4 bases; unmatched junction bases: 2. The CDR3 region is CASSLRLAGGPDTQYF. As DNA, the CDR3 is TGCGCCAGCAGCTTGAGACTAGCGGGGGGGCCAGATACGCAGTATTTT.

The chain combines TRBV5-6 with TRBJ2-2; the D gene is possibly TRBD2 (6 bases). V lost 4 bases to trimming and J lost 3 bases, with 19 bases between them. This CDR3 spans 17 amino acids. CDR1 is SGHDT and CDR2 is YYEEEE in the germline V gene. The CDR3 nucleotides are TGTGCCAGCAGCCCCCCCGGGGTGAGCGGGTACACCGGGGAGCTGTTTTTT. Its translation: CASSPPGVSGYTGELFF.

This rearrangement joins TRBV19 to TRBJ2-3, with 7 nucleotides matching TRBD2. This CDR3 is built from 17 residues. Germline V gene sequence: CDR1 LNHDA, CDR2 SQIVND (reference sequence). Germline trimming cut 5 bases from V and 1 base from J; bases unmatched to any gene: 12. In nucleotides, the CDR3 is TGTGCCAGTAGTCCCTCCGTGGGGGGGTTGGGCACAGATACGCAGTATTTT. This sequence encodes CASSPSVGGLGTDTQYF.

This sequence joins TRBV10-3 and TRBJ2-6; D is unresolved. The CDR3 runs to 15 residues. V dropped 4 bases and J dropped 1 base, with 8 bases sitting between them. Germline CDR1 ENHRY, CDR2 SYGVKD. The CDR3 nucleotides read TGTGCCATCAGTGGGTTGAGGTCTGGGGCCAACGTCCTGACTTTC. This sequence encodes CAISGLRSGANVLTF.

The chain uses TRBV11-2 and TRBJ2-2; TRBD2 matches at 14 bases. Germline CDR1 and CDR2: SGHAT and FQNNGV. The J segment lost 6 bases and the V segment lost 5 bases, leaving 5 bases of the junction unmatched. The CDR3 loop spans 16 amino acids. CDR3 protein: CASSPRLAGGPGELFF. The CDR3 bases are TGTGCCAGCAGCCCCAGACTAGCGGGGGGGCCCGGGGAGCTGTTTTTT. Together with reference TRBV11-2 and TRBJ2-2, the CDR3 gives the full variable domain: EAGVAQSPRYKIIEKRQSVAFWCNPISGHATLYWYQQILGQGPKLLIQFQNNGVVDDSQLPKDRFSAERLKGVDSTLKIQPAKLEDSAVYLCASSPRLAGGPGELFFGEGSRLTVL.

V and J are TRBV5-5 and TRBJ1-1, with D hard to call. Trimming shortened V by 1 base and J by 4 bases, and 8 bases separated the two germline ends. The CDR3 runs 13 residues. The germline CDR1 and CDR2 sequences are SGHKS and YYEKEE (reference sequence). For the CDR3, the DNA is TGTGCCAGCAGCTTGACAGCTCGCACTGAAGCTTTCTTT. Its protein is CASSLTARTEAFF.

The gene calls are TRBV15 and TRBJ2-3; 8 bases map to TRBD1. This CDR3 region has 17 residues. The germline V gene has CDR1 LNHNV and CDR2 YYDKDF (reference sequence). J lost 0 bases, V lost 2 bases, and 7 bases had no gene match. The CDR3 nucleotides are TGTGCCACCAGCAGATTCGGACAGGGAACTAGCACAGATACGCAGTATTTT. Protein sequence: CATSRFGQGTSTDTQYF.

This sequence joins TRBV11-3 and TRBJ1-1; D is undetermined. Germline CDR1 is SGHNT and CDR2 is YENEEA. The V gene lost 5 bases and the J gene lost 2 bases, with 9 bases spanning the gap. The CDR3 runs to 13 residues. In nucleotides, the CDR3 is TGTGCCAGCAGCCTCGGTCTTAACACTGAAGCTTTCTTT. It specifies CASSLGLNTEAFF.

This clone was seen just once. The chain recombines TRBV28 with TRBJ1-1; D unresolved. The V end was cut by 7 bases, the J end by 8 bases, with 20 bases between. This CDR3 has 14 amino acids. Germline CDR1 and CDR2: MDHEN and SYDVKM. Here the CDR3 reads CASTPAGLTGEAFF. Written as DNA, the CDR3 is TGTGCCAGCACACCGGCCGGATTGACTGGGGAAGCTTTCTTT. The complete variable domain, with remaining parts taken from reference TRBV28 and TRBJ1-1, reads DVKVTQSSRYLVKRTGEKVFLECVQDMDHENMFWYRQDPGLGLRLIYFSYDVKMKEKGDIPEGYSVSREKKERFSLILESASTNQTSMYLCASTPAGLTGEAFFGQGTRLTVV.

This clone was observed a few times. This rearrangement joins TRBV7-2 to TRBJ1-2, with D maybe TRBD1 (5 bases). V shed 5 bases and J shed 4 bases, with 14 bases lying between them. Germline CDR1 reads SGHTA; CDR2 reads FQGNSA. The CDR3 contains 14 residues. CDR3 sequence (DNA): TGTGCCAGCAGCACGCAGGGAGACGTCTATGGCTACACCTTC. It is translated as CASSTQGDVYGYTF.

This clone appeared once. The rearrangement joins TRBV18 to TRBJ1-3; 8 nucleotides align to TRBD1. The CDR3 is 14 amino acids. Germline V gene data show CDR1 as KGHSH and CDR2 as LQKENI. V trimming: 5 bases; J trimming: 3 bases; junction bases outside the gene matches: 3. Here the CDR3 reads CASSTTGGGNTIYF. Here the CDR3 DNA reads TGTGCCAGCTCAACTACAGGGGGTGGAAACACCATATATTTT.

The chain is built from TRBV10-3 and TRBJ1-1; 9 bases are shared with TRBD1. J gave up 4 bases and V 7 bases, and 4 bases lay outside the gene matches. The CDR3 runs to 13 residues. Germline V gives CDR1 ENHRY, CDR2 SYGVKD. The CDR3 DNA reads TGTGCCATCAAGGGGACAGGGCCCACTGAAGCTTTCTTT. The encoded protein is CAIKGTGPTEAFF.

In this sample, this clone turned up many times. The V call is TRBV27, the J call TRBJ2-7, with D perhaps TRBD1 or TRBD2 (5 bases each). The germline CDR1 and CDR2 sequences are MNHEY and SMNVEV (reference sequence). V was trimmed by 0 bases and J by 2 bases, leaving 8 bases between them. The CDR3 length is 14 residues. The CDR3 here is CASSLSSGPYEQYF. CDR3 DNA: TGTGCCAGCAGTTTATCTTCGGGACCCTACGAGCAGTACTTC.

This chain connects TRBV7-2 to TRBJ2-1; TRBD2 agrees at 10 bases. Losses at the gene ends were 5 bases for V and 5 bases for J; bases not matched to a gene: 9. The CDR3 is 16 residues long. Germline CDR1 is SGHTA and CDR2 is FQGNSA. The DNA of the CDR3 is TGTGCCAGCAGCGTGGTGGTAGCGGGGGGAAACAATGAGCAGTTCTTC. Translated, it gives CASSVVVAGGNNEQFF.

V usage is TRBV6-1 and J usage is TRBJ2-1, with D possibly being TRBD1 (6 bases). CDR1 and CDR2 from the germline V gene are MNHNS and SASEGT. This CDR3 comprises 12 residues. V lost 6 bases to trimming and J lost 7 bases, with 10 bases between them. CDR3 loop: CASREQGNEQFF. The CDR3 DNA follows: TGTGCCAGCAGAGAACAGGGAAATGAGCAGTTCTTC.

V gene TRBV10-3 combines with J gene TRBJ2-3, with a weak D call TRBD2 (5 bases). V lost 0 bases, J lost 6 bases, and 13 bases lay in between. The CDR3 runs to 15 residues. Per the germline V gene, CDR1 is ENHRY and CDR2 is SYGVKD. The chain's CDR3 is CAISESMGSGDTQYF. The CDR3 DNA sequence: TGTGCCATCAGTGAGTCGATGGGCTCGGGGGATACGCAGTATTTT.

The V call is TRBV28, the J call TRBJ1-2; a possible D gene is TRBD1 (6 bases). This CDR3 region has 12 residues. V dropped 6 bases and J dropped 7 bases, with 12 bases sitting between them. Germline-derived CDR1 and CDR2 are MDHEN and SYDVKM. CDR3 in DNA: TGTGCCAGCAGAACAGGGTCTATTGGCTACACCTTC. This sequence encodes CASRTGSIGYTF.

The V and J genes are TRBV6-5 and TRBJ2-5, with D unclear. The V end was cut by 2 bases, the J end by 5 bases, with 3 bases between. The CDR3 is 11 amino acids. The germline V gene has CDR1 MNHEY and CDR2 SVGAGI. The CDR3 sequence is CASSYDETQYF. The DNA of the CDR3 is TGTGCCAGCAGTTACGACGAGACCCAGTACTTC.

This chain connects TRBV5-4 to TRBJ1-4; 7 nucleotides line up with TRBD1. CDR3 length: 15 amino acids. Trimming cost V 3 bases and J 8 bases; bases outside gene matches: 10. Germline V lookup: CDR1 SGHNT, CDR2 YYREEE (reference sequence). In DNA form, the CDR3 reads TGTGCCAGCAGCTCTCGGAAGGGGGCAGGGGAAAAACTGTTTTTT. Its protein product is CASSSRKGAGEKLFF. Full variable domain (remainder filled in from reference TRBV5-4 and TRBJ1-4): ETGVTQSPTHLIKTRGQQVTLRCSSQSGHNTVSWYQQALGQGPQFIFQYYREEENGRGNFPPRFSGLQFPNYSSELNVNALELDDSALYLCASSSRKGAGEKLFFGSGTQLSVL.

The J gene is TRBJ2-1, the V gene TRBV10-2, with 8 bases aligning to TRBD2. V lost 5 bases to trimming and J lost 5 bases; unmatched junction nucleotides: 11. The CDR3 totals 16 residues. In germline, CDR1 is WSHSY, CDR2 SAAADI. The CDR3 DNA sequence: TGCGCCAGCAGTCAGCCCGGGGGGGCCAGGGACAATGAGCAGTTCTTC. As protein: CASSQPGGARDNEQFF.

The genes are TRBV9 and TRBJ2-3; D possibly corresponds to TRBD2 (6 bases). CDR1 is SGDLS and CDR2 is YYNGEE in the germline V gene. This CDR3 contains 17 residues. V lost 3 bases and J lost 1, with 18 bases in between. The CDR3 DNA is TGTGCCAGCAGCGGATTGGGGGGTTTCCTGGGCACAGATACGCAGTATTTT. Amino acids: CASSGLGGFLGTDTQYF.

The gene calls are TRBV10-1 and TRBJ2-5; D possibly matches TRBD1 or TRBD2 (5 bases each). Per the germline V gene, CDR1 is WNHNN and CDR2 is SYGVQD (reference sequence). V lost 5 bases and J 5 bases, leaving 21 bases between the germline ends. The CDR3 sequence is 16 residues long. The CDR3 here is CASSSLGPLLGETQYF. Here the CDR3 DNA reads TGCGCCAGCAGTTCCCTGGGACCCTTACTAGGGGAGACCCAGTACTTC.

The chain employs TRBV11-2 and TRBJ2-7; D possibly corresponds to TRBD2 (6 bases). This CDR3 is 13 amino acids long. V dropped 5 bases and J dropped 3 bases, with 11 bases sitting between them. The germline V gene encodes CDR1 SGHAT and CDR2 FQNNGV. CDR3 sequence (DNA): TGTGCCAGCAGCGCCCTGACTAGCTACGAGCAGTACTTC. Its protein product is CASSALTSYEQYF.

This sequence joins TRBV7-9 and TRBJ2-5; 7 bases are a match to TRBD1. Germline V gives CDR1 SEHNR, CDR2 FQNEAQ (reference sequence). V was clipped by 2 bases and J by 4 bases; unmatched bases: 4. The CDR3 extends over 14 amino acids. CDR3 sequence reads: CASSLRGLGETQYF. The CDR3 DNA reads as TGTGCCAGCAGCTTAAGGGGGCTGGGAGAGACCCAGTACTTC.

The chain combines TRBV28 with TRBJ1-5; 9 bases map to TRBD1. J was trimmed by 6 bases and V by 6 bases; bases with no gene match: 15. This CDR3 has 17 residues. Germline-derived CDR1 and CDR2 are MDHEN and SYDVKM. The CDR3 is CASSPPAGQGYFQPQHF. Written as DNA, the CDR3 is TGTGCCAGCAGCCCCCCGGCGGGACAGGGATATTTTCAGCCCCAGCATTTT.

This chain links TRBV5-4 with TRBJ1-4; unclear D gene. The CDR3 has 13 residues. V was clipped by 3 bases and J by 7 bases, with 10 bases between them. Germline CDR1 reads SGHNT; CDR2 reads YYREEE (reference sequence). The chain's CDR3 is CASSSWTGEKLFF. The CDR3 region has the DNA TGTGCCAGCAGCTCCTGGACGGGTGAAAAACTGTTTTTT.